These T cell receptor beta chains were read from a single sample in a study of OX40 agonist ivuxolimab in advanced cancers. Only in-frame clones appear in the TCRdb table, and some are missing; sequencing was by immunoSEQ multiplex PCR. The data show tens of thousands of clones, with just under 80% seen just once and over 8.5% held by the top ten. The sample consisted of CD4+ or CD8+ T cells sorted from blood, taken in a trial of the OX40 agonist ivuxolimab. The receptors shown here come from an adult with an advanced solid tumor such as melanoma, head and neck, liver or kidney cancer. The CDR3 runs from the conserved cysteine through the conserved F or W. Each record gives: D gene, clone size, V gene, J gene, CDR3 length, CDR3 DNA, CDR3 protein. A D gene is named only where the DNA matches it firmly. Size tells how often a clone was seen (once, few, many) or the class of an expanded clone, and some rows leave it out.

d_gene: -
abundance: -
v_gene: TRBV11-2
j_gene: TRBJ1-1
len: 12
CDR3nt: TGTGCCAGCAGAGATTCAGCCCCTGAAGCTTTCTTT
CDR3aa: CASRDSAPEAFF

d_gene: TRBD2
abundance: -
v_gene: TRBV11-2
j_gene: TRBJ2-5
len: 15
CDR3nt: TGTGCCAGCAGCTTCCTAGCGGGGGCCAGGGAGACCCAGTACTTC
CDR3aa: CASSFLAGARETQYF

d_gene: -
abundance: -
v_gene: TRBV7-2
j_gene: TRBJ1-1
len: 14
CDR3nt: TGTGCCAGCAGCCTTGAGGGACGCAGCACTGAAGCTTTCTTT
CDR3aa: CASSLEGRSTEAFF

d_gene: -
abundance: -
v_gene: TRBV6-5
j_gene: TRBJ1-4
len: 9
CDR3nt: TGTGCTGCGGGGGAAAAACTGTTTTTT
CDR3aa: CAAGEKLFF

d_gene: -
abundance: -
v_gene: TRBV5-4
j_gene: TRBJ2-2
len: 14
CDR3nt: TGTGCCAGCAGCTCGGGACCGCTCGTCGGGGAGCTGTTTTTT
CDR3aa: CASSSGPLVGELFF

d_gene: -
abundance: -
v_gene: TRBV6-5
j_gene: TRBJ1-3
len: 14
CDR3nt: TGTGCCAGCAGGCCGGGGTTTTCTGGAAACACCATATATTTT
CDR3aa: CASRPGFSGNTIYF

d_gene: TRBD1
abundance: -
v_gene: TRBV5-4
j_gene: TRBJ2-7
len: 16
CDR3nt: TGTGCCAGCAGGGACGGGACAGGGCCCCGTTTTTGGGAGCAGTACTTC
CDR3aa: CASRDGTGPRFWEQYF

d_gene: -
abundance: -
v_gene: TRBV5-4
j_gene: TRBJ1-3
len: 13
CDR3nt: TGTGCCAGCAGCTCATCAGGGGCCCCCGCCATATATTTT
CDR3aa: CASSSSGAPAIYF

d_gene: TRBD1
abundance: -
v_gene: TRBV7-9
j_gene: TRBJ1-3
len: 13
CDR3nt: TGTGCCAGCAGCTCCCAGGGGGCAAACACCATATATTTT
CDR3aa: CASSSQGANTIYF

d_gene: -
abundance: -
v_gene: TRBV2
j_gene: TRBJ2-7
len: 16
CDR3nt: TGTGCCAGCAGTGAAGCAGCAGGGGAAAGGAGCTACGAGCAGTACTTC
CDR3aa: CASSEAAGERSYEQYF

d_gene: -
abundance: -
v_gene: TRBV4-1
j_gene: TRBJ2-1
len: 15
CDR3nt: TGCGCCAGCAGCCAAGCGGGACTCTCTTACAATGAGCAGTTCTTC
CDR3aa: CASSQAGLSYNEQFF

d_gene: -
abundance: -
v_gene: TRBV7-9
j_gene: TRBJ2-1
len: 17
CDR3nt: TGTGCCAGCAGCCCCGCCTGGGGGACTGGAGGCCGGGATGAGCAGTTCTTC
CDR3aa: CASSPAWGTGGRDEQFF

d_gene: TRBD2
abundance: -
v_gene: TRBV6-6
j_gene: TRBJ2-5
len: 15
CDR3nt: TGTGCCAGCACCCGGCAGGGCGGGGGACAAGAGACCCAGTACTTC
CDR3aa: CASTRQGGGQETQYF

d_gene: -
abundance: -
v_gene: TRBV6-1
j_gene: TRBJ2-1
len: 18
CDR3nt: TGTGCCAGCAGTGAAGCAAGGATAAGGGGGGACTACTACAATGAGCAGTTCTTC
CDR3aa: CASSEARIRGDYYNEQFF

d_gene: TRBD1
abundance: few
v_gene: TRBV7-9
j_gene: TRBJ2-4
len: 18
CDR3nt: TGTGCCAGCAGCTTAGCGTTCCGGGACAGGGGGGTCAAAAACATTCAGTACTTC
CDR3aa: CASSLAFRDRGVKNIQYF

d_gene: -
abundance: -
v_gene: TRBV11-2
j_gene: TRBJ1-3
len: 15
CDR3nt: TGTGCCAGCAGCTTATCCGGGGCCTTTGGAAACACCATATATTTT
CDR3aa: CASSLSGAFGNTIYF

d_gene: -
abundance: -
v_gene: TRBV4-3
j_gene: TRBJ2-2
len: 13
CDR3nt: TGCGCCAGCAGCCAAGGAGATGGGGGGGAGCTGTTTTTT
CDR3aa: CASSQGDGGELFF

d_gene: -
abundance: -
v_gene: TRBV27
j_gene: TRBJ2-5
len: 15
CDR3nt: TGTGCCAGCAGTTTTCGGGGAGGAAGATTGGAGACCCAGTACTTC
CDR3aa: CASSFRGGRLETQYF

d_gene: TRBD1
abundance: -
v_gene: TRBV13
j_gene: TRBJ2-3
len: 16
CDR3nt: TGTGCCAGCAGCAAACCCTGGACAGGGGAGGTAGATACGCAGTATTTT
CDR3aa: CASSKPWTGEVDTQYF

d_gene: TRBD1
abundance: few
v_gene: TRBV7-6
j_gene: TRBJ1-1
len: 14
CDR3nt: TGTGCCAGCAGCCCAGGGACAGGGAGGGTTGAAGCTTTCTTT
CDR3aa: CASSPGTGRVEAFF

d_gene: -
abundance: -
v_gene: TRBV27
j_gene: TRBJ2-7
len: 16
CDR3nt: TGTGCCAGCAGTCCGGACGTTGAGGGGTTCGCGTACGAGCAGTACTTC
CDR3aa: CASSPDVEGFAYEQYF

d_gene: TRBD1
abundance: -
v_gene: TRBV5-4
j_gene: TRBJ1-2
len: 16
CDR3nt: TGTGCCAGCAGCCCTCGCCGGACAGGCTTGTACTATGGCTACACCTTC
CDR3aa: CASSPRRTGLYYGYTF

d_gene: -
abundance: -
v_gene: TRBV7-2
j_gene: TRBJ2-7
len: 13
CDR3nt: TGTGCCAGCAGCCCCCGCGACAGCGACGAGCAGTACTTC
CDR3aa: CASSPRDSDEQYF

d_gene: -
abundance: -
v_gene: TRBV11-1
j_gene: TRBJ1-1
len: 15
CDR3nt: TGTGCCAGCAGCTCCCTGACGGGGGAGTTCACTGAAGCTTTCTTT
CDR3aa: CASSSLTGEFTEAFF

d_gene: TRBD1
abundance: -
v_gene: TRBV7-9
j_gene: TRBJ1-4
len: 14
CDR3nt: TGTGCCAGCAGCTCCGGGACAGCTAATGAAAAACTGTTTTTT
CDR3aa: CASSSGTANEKLFF

d_gene: -
abundance: medium-sized
v_gene: TRBV5-8
j_gene: TRBJ2-2
len: 15
CDR3nt: TGTGCCAGCAGCTTGGATACTACAGGGACCGGGGAGCTGTTTTTT
CDR3aa: CASSLDTTGTGELFF

d_gene: -
abundance: -
v_gene: TRBV7-8
j_gene: TRBJ2-7
len: 13
CDR3nt: TGTGCCAGCAGCGGACATACCATCTACGAGCAGTACTTC
CDR3aa: CASSGHTIYEQYF

d_gene: -
abundance: -
v_gene: TRBV4-3
j_gene: TRBJ1-4
len: 15
CDR3nt: TGCGCCAGCAGCCAAGACCTAACAACTAATGAAAAACTGTTTTTT
CDR3aa: CASSQDLTTNEKLFF

d_gene: TRBD2
abundance: -
v_gene: TRBV19
j_gene: TRBJ2-1
len: 15
CDR3nt: TGTGCTTGCCAAGCGGGGGGCACCCCCTACAATGAGCAGTTCTTC
CDR3aa: CACQAGGTPYNEQFF

d_gene: -
abundance: -
v_gene: TRBV6-5
j_gene: TRBJ2-7
len: 14
CDR3nt: TGTGCCAGCAGCACGTCGGGTTTTACCTACGAGCAGTACTTC
CDR3aa: CASSTSGFTYEQYF

d_gene: TRBD2
abundance: few
v_gene: TRBV27
j_gene: TRBJ2-1
len: 15
CDR3nt: TGTGCCTCCGCCGCGGGGACTAGCTCCTACAATGAGCAGTTCTTC
CDR3aa: CASAAGTSSYNEQFF

d_gene: -
abundance: few
v_gene: TRBV4-3
j_gene: TRBJ2-3
len: 15
CDR3nt: TGCGCCAGCAGCCCCTGGGGGGGGCAGAGAGATACGCAGTATTTT
CDR3aa: CASSPWGGQRDTQYF

d_gene: -
abundance: -
v_gene: TRBV2
j_gene: TRBJ1-2
len: 13
CDR3nt: TGTGCCAGCAGTGGTAGGGGTGGTTATGGCTACACCTTC
CDR3aa: CASSGRGGYGYTF

d_gene: TRBD1
abundance: -
v_gene: TRBV2
j_gene: TRBJ1-6
len: 21
CDR3nt: TGTGCCAGCAGTGGGGCCAGGGGGGCCTTCCTAGACAGATCCGGGTATTCACCCCTCCACTTT
CDR3aa: CASSGARGAFLDRSGYSPLHF

d_gene: -
abundance: -
v_gene: TRBV4-3
j_gene: TRBJ1-2
len: 16
CDR3nt: TGCGCCAGCAGCCAAGGTGGTCGGCAGGGGACTTATGGCTACACCTTC
CDR3aa: CASSQGGRQGTYGYTF

d_gene: TRBD1
abundance: -
v_gene: TRBV6-1
j_gene: TRBJ1-2
len: 17
CDR3nt: TGTGCCAGCAGTGAAGAGAAGTGGCCGACAGGGGGCGATGGCTACACCTTC
CDR3aa: CASSEEKWPTGGDGYTF

d_gene: -
abundance: -
v_gene: TRBV19
j_gene: TRBJ2-2
len: 14
CDR3nt: TGTGCCAGTATCTCCTCGGGGAACACCGGGGAGCTGTTTTTT
CDR3aa: CASISSGNTGELFF

d_gene: -
abundance: -
v_gene: TRBV27
j_gene: TRBJ2-7
len: 13
CDR3nt: TGTGCCAGCAGTCCGACAGGTGCCTTCGAGCAGTACTTC
CDR3aa: CASSPTGAFEQYF

d_gene: -
abundance: -
v_gene: TRBV11-2
j_gene: TRBJ2-3
len: 17
CDR3nt: TGTGCCAGCAGCCAATGGGGGAGTAACCCTAGCACAGATACGCAGTATTTT
CDR3aa: CASSQWGSNPSTDTQYF